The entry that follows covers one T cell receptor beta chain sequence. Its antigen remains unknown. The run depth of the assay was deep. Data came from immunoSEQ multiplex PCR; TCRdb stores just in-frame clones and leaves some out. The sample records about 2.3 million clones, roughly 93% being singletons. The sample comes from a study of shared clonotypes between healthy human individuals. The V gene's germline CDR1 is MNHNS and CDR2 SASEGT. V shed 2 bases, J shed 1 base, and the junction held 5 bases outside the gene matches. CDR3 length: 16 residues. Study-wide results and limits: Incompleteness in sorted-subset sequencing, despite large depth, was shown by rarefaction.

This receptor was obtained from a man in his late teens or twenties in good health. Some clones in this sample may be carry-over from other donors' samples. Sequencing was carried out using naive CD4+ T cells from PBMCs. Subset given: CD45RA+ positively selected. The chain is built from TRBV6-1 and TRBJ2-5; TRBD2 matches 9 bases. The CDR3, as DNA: TGTGCCAGCAGTGAACAGCGACTAGCGGTCCAAGAGACCCAGTACTTC. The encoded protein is CASSEQRLAVQETQYF.